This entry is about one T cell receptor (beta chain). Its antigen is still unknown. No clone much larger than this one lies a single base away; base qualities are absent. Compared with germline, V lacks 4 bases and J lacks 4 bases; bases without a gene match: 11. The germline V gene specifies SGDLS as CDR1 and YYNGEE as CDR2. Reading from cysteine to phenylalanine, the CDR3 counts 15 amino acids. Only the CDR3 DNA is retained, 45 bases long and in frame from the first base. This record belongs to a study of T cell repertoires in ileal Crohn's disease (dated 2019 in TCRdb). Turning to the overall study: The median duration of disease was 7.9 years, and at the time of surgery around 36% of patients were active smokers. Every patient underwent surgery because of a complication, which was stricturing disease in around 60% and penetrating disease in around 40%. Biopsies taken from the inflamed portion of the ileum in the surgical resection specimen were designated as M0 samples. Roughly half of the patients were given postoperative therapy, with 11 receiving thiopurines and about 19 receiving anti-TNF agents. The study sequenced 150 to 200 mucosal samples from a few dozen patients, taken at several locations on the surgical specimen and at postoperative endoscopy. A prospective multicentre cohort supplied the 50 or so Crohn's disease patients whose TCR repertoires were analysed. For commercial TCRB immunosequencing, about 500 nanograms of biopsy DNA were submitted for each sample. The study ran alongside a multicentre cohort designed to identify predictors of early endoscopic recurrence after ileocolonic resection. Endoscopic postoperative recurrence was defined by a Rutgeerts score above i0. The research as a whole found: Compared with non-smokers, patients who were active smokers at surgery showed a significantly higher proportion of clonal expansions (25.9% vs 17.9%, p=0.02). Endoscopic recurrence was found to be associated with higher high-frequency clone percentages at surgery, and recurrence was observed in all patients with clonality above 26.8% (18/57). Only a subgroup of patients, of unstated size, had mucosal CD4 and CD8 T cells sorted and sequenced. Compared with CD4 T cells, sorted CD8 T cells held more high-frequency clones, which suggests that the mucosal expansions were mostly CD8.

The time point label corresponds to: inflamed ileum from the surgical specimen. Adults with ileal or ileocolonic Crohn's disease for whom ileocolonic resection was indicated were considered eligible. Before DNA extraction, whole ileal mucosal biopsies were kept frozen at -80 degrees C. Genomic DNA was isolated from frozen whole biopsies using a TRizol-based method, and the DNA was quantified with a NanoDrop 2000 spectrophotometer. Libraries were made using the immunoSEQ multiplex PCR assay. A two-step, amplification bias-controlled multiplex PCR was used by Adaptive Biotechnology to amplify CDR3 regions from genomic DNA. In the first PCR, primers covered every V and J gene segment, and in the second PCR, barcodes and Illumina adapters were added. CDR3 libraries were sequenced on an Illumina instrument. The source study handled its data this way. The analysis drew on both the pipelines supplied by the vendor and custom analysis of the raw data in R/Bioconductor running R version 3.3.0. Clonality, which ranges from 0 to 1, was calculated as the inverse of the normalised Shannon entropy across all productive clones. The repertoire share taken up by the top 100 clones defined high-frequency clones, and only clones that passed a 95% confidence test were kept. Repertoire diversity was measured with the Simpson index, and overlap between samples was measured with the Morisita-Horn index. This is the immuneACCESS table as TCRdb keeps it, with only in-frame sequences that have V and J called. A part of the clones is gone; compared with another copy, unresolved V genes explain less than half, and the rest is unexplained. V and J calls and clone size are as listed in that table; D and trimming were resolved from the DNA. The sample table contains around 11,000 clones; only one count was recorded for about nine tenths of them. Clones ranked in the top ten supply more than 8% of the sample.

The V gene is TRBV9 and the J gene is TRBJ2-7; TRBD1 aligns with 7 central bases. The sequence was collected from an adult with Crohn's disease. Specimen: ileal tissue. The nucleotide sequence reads TGTGCCAGCAGCAGATTTGGACAGGATCCTTACGAGCAGTACTTC. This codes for CASSRFGQDPYEQYF.